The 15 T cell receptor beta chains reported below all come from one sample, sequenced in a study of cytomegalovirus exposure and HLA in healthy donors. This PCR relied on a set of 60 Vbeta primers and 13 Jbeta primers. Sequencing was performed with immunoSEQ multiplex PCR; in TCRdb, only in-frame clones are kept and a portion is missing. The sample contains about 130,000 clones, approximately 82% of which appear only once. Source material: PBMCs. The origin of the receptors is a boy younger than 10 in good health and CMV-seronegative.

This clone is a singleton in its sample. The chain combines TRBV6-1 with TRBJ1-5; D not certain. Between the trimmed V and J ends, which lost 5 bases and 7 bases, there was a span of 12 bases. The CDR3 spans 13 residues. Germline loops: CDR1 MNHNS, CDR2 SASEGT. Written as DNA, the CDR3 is TGTGCCAGCAGTTCCTGGGAGGGCCAGCCCCAGCATTTT. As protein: CASSSWEGQPQHF.

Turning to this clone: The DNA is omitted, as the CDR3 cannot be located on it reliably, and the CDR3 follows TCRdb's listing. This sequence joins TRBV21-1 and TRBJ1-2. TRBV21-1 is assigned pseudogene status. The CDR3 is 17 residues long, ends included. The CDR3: CASSKDRWGGGIVGYTF.

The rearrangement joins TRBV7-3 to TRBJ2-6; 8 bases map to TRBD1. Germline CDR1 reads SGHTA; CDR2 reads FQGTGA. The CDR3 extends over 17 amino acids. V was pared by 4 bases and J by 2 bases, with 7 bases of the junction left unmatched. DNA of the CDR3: TGTGCCAGCAGCTCTGAGCCAGGGGGCGCTGGGGCCAACGTCCTGACTTTC. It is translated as CASSSEPGGAGANVLTF.

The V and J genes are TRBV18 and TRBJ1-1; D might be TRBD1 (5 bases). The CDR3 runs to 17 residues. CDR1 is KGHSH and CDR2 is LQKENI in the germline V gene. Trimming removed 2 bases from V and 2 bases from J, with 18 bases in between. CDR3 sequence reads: CASSPSREIVINTEAFF. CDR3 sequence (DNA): TGTGCCAGCTCACCATCCAGGGAAATCGTAATCAACACTGAAGCTTTCTTT.

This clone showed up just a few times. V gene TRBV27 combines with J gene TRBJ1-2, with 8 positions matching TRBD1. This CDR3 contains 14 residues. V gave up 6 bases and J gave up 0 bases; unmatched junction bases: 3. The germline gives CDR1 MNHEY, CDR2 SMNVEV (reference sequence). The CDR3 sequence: CASSLQGANYGYTF. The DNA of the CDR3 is TGTGCCAGCAGCTTACAGGGGGCTAACTATGGCTACACCTTC.

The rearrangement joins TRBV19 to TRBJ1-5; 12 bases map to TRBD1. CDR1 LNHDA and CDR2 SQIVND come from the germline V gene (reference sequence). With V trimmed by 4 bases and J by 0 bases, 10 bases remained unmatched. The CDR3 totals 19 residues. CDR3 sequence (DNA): TGTGCCAGTAGTAAACGGGACAGGGGGCCCCATTATAGCAATCAGCCCCAGCATTTT. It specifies CASSKRDRGPHYSNQPQHF.

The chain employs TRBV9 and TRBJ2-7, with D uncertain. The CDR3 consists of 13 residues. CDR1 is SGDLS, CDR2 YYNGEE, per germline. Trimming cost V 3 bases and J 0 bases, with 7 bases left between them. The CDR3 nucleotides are TGTGCCAGCAGCGCCCCGAGCTCCTACGAGCAGTACTTC. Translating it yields CASSAPSSYEQYF. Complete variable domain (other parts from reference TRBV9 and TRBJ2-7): DSGVTQTPKHLITATGQRVTLRCSPRSGDLSVYWYQQSLDQGLQFLIQYYNGEERAKGNILERFSAQQFPDLHSELNLSSLELGDSALYFCASSAPSSYEQYFGPGTRLTVT.

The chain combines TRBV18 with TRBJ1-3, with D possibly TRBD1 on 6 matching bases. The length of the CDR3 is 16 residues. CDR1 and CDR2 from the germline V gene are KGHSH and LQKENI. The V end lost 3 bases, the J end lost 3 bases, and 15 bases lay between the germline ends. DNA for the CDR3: TGTGCCAGCTCACCGTCCGAGCGGGACATTGGAAACACCATATATTTT. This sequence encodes CASSPSERDIGNTIYF.

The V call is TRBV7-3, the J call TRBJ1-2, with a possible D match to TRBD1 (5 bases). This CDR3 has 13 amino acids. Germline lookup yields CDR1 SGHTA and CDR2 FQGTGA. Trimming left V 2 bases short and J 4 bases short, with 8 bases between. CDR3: CASSLGQGYGYTF. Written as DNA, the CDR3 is TGTGCCAGCAGCTTAGGGCAGGGCTATGGCTACACCTTC.

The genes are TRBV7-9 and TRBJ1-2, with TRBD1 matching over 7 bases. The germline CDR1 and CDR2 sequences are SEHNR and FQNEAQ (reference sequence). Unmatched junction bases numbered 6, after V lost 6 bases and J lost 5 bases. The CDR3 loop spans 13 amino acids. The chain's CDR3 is CASRAGTAYGYTF. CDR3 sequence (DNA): TGTGCCAGCAGGGCCGGGACAGCTTATGGCTACACCTTC.

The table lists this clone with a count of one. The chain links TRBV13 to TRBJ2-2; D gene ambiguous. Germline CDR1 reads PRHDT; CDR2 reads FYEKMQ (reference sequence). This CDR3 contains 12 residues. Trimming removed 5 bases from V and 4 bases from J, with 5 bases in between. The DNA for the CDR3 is TGTGCCAGCAGCCCATCCACCGGGGAGCTGTTTTTT. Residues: CASSPSTGELFF.

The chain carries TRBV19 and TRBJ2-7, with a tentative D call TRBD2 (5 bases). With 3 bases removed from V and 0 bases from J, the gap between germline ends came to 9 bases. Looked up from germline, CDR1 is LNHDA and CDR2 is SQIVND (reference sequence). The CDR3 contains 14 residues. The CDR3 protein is CASSIEGNSYEQYF. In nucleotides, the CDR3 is TGTGCCAGTAGTATTGAGGGCAACTCCTACGAGCAGTACTTC.

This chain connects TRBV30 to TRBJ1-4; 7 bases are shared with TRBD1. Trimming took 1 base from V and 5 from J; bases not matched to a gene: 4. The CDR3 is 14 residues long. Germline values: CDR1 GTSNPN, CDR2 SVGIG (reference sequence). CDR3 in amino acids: CAWSEGDRNEKLFF. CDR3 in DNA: TGTGCCTGGAGTGAAGGGGACAGAAATGAAAAACTGTTTTTT.

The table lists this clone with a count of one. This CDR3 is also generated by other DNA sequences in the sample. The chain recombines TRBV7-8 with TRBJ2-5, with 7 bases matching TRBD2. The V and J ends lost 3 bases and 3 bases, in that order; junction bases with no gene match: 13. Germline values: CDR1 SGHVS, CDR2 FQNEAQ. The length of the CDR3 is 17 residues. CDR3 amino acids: CASSFRLLVREKETQYF. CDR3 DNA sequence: TGTGCCAGCAGCTTCAGGCTCCTTGTGCGGGAGAAAGAGACCCAGTACTTC.

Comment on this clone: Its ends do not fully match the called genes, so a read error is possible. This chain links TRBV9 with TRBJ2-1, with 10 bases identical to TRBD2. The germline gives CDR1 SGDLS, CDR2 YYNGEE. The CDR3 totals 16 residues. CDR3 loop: CANSVAASGSDGEQFF. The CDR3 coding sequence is TGTGCCAACAGCGTAGCCGCTAGCGGGAGCGACGGTGAGCAGTTCTTC.